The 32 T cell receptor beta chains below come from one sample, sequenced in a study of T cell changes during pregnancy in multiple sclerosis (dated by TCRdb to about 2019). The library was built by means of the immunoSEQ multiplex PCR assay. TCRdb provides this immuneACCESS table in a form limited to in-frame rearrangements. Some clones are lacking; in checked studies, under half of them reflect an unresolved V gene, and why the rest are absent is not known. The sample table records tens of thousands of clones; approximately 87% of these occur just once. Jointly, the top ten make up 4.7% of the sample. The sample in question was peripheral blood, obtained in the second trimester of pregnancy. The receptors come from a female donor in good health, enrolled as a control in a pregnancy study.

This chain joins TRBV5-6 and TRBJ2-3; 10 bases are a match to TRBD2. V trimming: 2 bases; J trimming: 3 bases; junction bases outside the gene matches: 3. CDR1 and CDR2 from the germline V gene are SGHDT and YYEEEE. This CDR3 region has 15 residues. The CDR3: CASSFLAGETDTQYF. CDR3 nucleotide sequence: TGTGCCAGCAGCTTTCTAGCGGGAGAAACAGATACGCAGTATTTT.

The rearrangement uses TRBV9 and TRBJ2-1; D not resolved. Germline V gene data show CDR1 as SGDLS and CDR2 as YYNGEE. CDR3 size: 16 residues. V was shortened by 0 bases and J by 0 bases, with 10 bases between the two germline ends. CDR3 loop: CASSVVDTSSYNEQFF. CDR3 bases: TGTGCCAGCAGCGTAGTCGACACCAGCTCCTACAATGAGCAGTTCTTC.

CDR3 bases: TGCGCCAGCAGCTCGGGACAGCAGATTAGCTCTAACTATGGCTACACCTTC. This codes for CASSSGQQISSNYGYTF. The chain is built from TRBV5-1 and TRBJ1-2; 7 nucleotides line up with TRBD1. The V gene's germline CDR1 is SGHRS and CDR2 YFSETQ. CDR3 length: 17 amino acids. V lost 3 bases, J lost 0 bases, and 11 bases stayed unmatched.

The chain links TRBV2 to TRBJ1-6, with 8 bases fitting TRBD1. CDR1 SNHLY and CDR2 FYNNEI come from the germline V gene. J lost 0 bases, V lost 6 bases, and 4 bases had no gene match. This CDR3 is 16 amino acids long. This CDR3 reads CASSRDRSSYNSPLHF. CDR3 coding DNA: TGTGCCAGCAGCCGGGACAGGAGCTCCTATAATTCACCCCTCCACTTT. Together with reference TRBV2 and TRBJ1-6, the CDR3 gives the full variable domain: EPEVTQTPSHQVTQMGQEVILRCVPISNHLYFYWYRQILGQKVEFLVSFYNNEISEKSEIFDDQFSVERPDGSNFTLKIRSTKLEDSAMYFCASSRDRSSYNSPLHFGNGTRLTVT.

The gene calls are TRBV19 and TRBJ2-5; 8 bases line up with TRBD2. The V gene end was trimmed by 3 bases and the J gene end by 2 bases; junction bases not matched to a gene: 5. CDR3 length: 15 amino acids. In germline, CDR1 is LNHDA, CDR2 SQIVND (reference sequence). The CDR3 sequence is CASSMIAGPQETQYF. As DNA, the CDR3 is TGTGCCAGTAGTATGATAGCGGGGCCACAAGAGACCCAGTACTTC. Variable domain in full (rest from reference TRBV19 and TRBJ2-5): DGGITQSPKYLFRKEGQNVTLSCEQNLNHDAMYWYRQDPGQGLRLIYYSQIVNDFQKGDIAEGYSVSREKKESFPLTVTSAQKNPTAFYLCASSMIAGPQETQYFGPGTRLLVL.

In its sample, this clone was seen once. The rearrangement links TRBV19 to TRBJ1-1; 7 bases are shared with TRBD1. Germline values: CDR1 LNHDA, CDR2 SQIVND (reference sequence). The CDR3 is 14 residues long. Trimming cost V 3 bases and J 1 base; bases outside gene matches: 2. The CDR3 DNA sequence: TGTGCCAGTAGTATGGACAGGCGGAACACTGAAGCTTTCTTT. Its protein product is CASSMDRRNTEAFF.

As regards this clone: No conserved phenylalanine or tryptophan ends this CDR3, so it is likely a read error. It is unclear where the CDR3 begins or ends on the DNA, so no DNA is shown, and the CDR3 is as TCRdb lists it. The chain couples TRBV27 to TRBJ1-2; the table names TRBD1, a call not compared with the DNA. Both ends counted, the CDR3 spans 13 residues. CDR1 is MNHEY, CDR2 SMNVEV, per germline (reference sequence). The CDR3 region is CASSPGTGWRLEH.

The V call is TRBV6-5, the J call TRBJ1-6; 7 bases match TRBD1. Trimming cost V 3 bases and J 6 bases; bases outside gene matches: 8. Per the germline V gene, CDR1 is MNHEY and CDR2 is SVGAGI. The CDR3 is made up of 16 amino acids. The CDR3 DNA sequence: TGTGCCAGCAGTTATGACAGGGTCCTAGCTAATTCACCCCTCCACTTT. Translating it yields CASSYDRVLANSPLHF.

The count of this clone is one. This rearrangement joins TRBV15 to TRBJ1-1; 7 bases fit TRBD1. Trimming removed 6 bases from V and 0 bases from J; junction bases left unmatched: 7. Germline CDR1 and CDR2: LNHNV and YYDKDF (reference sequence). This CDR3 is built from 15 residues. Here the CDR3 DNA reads TGTGCCACCAGGAGGGACAGAAACATGAACACTGAAGCTTTCTTT. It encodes CATRRDRNMNTEAFF.

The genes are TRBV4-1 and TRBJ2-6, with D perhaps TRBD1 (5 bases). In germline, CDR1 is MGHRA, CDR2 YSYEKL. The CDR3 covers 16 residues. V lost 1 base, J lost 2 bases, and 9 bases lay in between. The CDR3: CASSQAREPGANVLTF. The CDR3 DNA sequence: TGCGCCAGCAGCCAAGCCAGGGAACCTGGGGCCAACGTCCTGACTTTC.

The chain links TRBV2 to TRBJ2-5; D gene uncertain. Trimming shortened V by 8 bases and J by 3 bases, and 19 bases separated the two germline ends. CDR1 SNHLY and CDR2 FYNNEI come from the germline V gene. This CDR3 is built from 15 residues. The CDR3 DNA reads TGTGCCAGCGGGTCTTTGGGTAGCCCCAAAGAGACCCAGTACTTC. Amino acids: CASGSLGSPKETQYF.

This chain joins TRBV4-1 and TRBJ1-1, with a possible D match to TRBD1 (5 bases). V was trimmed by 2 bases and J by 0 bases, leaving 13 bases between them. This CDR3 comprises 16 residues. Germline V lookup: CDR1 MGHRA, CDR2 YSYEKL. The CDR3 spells CASSQTAGRMNTEAFF. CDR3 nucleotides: TGCGCCAGCAGCCAAACGGCAGGGCGTATGAACACTGAAGCTTTCTTT.

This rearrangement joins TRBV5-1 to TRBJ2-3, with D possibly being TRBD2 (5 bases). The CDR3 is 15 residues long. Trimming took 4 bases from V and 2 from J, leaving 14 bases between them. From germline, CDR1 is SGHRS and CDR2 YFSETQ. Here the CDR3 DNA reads TGCGCCAGCAGCCGAGAGCGGACGAACACAGATACGCAGTATTTT. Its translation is CASSRERTNTDTQYF.

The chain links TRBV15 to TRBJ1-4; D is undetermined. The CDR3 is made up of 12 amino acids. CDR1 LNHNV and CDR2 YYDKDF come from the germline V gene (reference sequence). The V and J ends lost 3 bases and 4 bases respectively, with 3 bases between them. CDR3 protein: CATSRSNEKLFF. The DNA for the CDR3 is TGTGCCACCAGCAGGAGTAATGAAAAACTGTTTTTT.

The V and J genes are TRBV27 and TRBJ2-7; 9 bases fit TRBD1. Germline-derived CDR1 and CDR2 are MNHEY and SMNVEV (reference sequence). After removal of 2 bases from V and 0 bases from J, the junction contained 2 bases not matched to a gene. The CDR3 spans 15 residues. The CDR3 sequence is CASSLGTGSSYEQYF. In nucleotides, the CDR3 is TGTGCCAGCAGTTTAGGGACAGGGAGCTCCTACGAGCAGTACTTC.

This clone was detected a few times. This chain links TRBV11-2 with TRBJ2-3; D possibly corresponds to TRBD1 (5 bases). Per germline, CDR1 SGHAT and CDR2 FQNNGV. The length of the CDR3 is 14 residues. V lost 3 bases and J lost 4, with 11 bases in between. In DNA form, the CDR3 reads TGTGCCAGCAGCTTTGAGTCCAGGGCAGATACGCAGTATTTT. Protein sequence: CASSFESRADTQYF.

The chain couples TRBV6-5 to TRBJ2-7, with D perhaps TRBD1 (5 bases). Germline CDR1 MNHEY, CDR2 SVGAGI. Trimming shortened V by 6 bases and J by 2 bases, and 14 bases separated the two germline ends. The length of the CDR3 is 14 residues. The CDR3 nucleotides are TGTGCCAGCAGCCGACAGCTCCCCCCCTACGAGCAGTACTTC. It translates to CASSRQLPPYEQYF.

CDR3 in amino acids: CAAYSGSPYNEQFF. The CDR3 region has the DNA TGTGCCGCCTATAGCGGGAGCCCCTACAATGAGCAGTTCTTC. The chain recombines TRBV10-3 with TRBJ2-1; 9 nucleotides agree with TRBD2. The germline V gene encodes CDR1 ENHRY and CDR2 SYGVKD. The CDR3 length is 14 residues. J lost 2 bases, V lost 11 bases, and 7 bases had no gene match.

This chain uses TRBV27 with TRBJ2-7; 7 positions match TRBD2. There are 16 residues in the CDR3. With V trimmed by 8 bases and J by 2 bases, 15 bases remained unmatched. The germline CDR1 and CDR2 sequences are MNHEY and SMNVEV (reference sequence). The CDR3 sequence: CASGRSASGIPYEQYF. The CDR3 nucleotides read TGTGCCAGCGGTAGGAGCGCCAGCGGGATACCCTACGAGCAGTACTTC.

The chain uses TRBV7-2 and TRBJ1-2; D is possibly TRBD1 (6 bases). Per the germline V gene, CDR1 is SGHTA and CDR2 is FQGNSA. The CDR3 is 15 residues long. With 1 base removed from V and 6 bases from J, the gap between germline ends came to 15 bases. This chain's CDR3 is CASSLVWGPPDGYTF. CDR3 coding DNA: TGTGCCAGCAGCTTAGTTTGGGGGCCCCCGGATGGCTACACCTTC. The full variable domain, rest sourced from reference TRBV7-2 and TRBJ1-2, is GAGVSQSPSNKVTEKGKDVELRCDPISGHTALYWYRQSLGQGLEFLIYFQGNSAPDKSGLPSDRFSAERTGGSVSTLTIQRTQQEDSAVYLCASSLVWGPPDGYTFGSGTRLTVV.

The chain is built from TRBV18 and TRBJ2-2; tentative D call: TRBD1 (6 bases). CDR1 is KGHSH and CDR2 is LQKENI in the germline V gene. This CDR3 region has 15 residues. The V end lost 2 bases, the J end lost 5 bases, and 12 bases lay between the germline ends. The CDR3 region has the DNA TGTGCCAGCTCACCATTCCAGGGGAGAACCGGGGAGCTGTTTTTT. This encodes CASSPFQGRTGELFF.

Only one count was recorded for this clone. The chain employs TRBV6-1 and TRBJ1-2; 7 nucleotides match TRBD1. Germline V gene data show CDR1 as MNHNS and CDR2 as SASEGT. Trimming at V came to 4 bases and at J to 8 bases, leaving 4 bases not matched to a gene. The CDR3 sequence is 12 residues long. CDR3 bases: TGTGCCAGCAGTGCCACAGGGGAAGGCTACACCTTC. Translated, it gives CASSATGEGYTF.

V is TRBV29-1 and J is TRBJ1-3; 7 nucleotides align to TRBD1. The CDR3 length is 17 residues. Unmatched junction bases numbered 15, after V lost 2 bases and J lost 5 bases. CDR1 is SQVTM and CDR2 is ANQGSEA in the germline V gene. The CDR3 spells CSVEPSTLGTDRNTIYF. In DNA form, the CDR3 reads TGCAGCGTTGAACCTTCGACCTTGGGGACAGACAGAAACACCATATATTTT.

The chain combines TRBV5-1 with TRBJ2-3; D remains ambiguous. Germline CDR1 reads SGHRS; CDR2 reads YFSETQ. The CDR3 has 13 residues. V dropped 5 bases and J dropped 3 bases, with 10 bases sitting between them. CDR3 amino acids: CASSKTRTDTQYF. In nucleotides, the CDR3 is TGCGCCAGCAGTAAAACGCGGACAGATACGCAGTATTTT. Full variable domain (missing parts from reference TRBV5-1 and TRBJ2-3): KAGVTQTPRYLIKTRGQQVTLSCSPISGHRSVSWYQQTPGQGLQFLFEYFSETQRNKGNFPGRFSGRQFSNSRSEMNVSTLELGDSALYLCASSKTRTDTQYFGPGTRLTVL.

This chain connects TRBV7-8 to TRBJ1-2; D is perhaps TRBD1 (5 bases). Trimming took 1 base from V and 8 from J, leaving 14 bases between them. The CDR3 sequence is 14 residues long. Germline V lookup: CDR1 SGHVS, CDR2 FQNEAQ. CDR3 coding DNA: TGTGCCAGCAGCTTAGAGCTACAGGAGGGAGGCTACACCTTC. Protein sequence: CASSLELQEGGYTF.

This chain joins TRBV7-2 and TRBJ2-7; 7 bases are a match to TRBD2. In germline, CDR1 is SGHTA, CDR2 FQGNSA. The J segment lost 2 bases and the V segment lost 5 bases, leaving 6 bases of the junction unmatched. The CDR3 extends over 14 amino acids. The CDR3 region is CASSTGTMTYEQYF. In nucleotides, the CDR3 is TGTGCCAGCAGCACCGGGACTATGACCTACGAGCAGTACTTC.

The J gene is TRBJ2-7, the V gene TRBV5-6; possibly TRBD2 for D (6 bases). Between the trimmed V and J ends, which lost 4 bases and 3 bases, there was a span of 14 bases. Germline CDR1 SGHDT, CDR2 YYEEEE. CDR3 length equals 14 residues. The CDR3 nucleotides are TGTGCCAGCAGCAGCGGGCCAGGCAACTACGAGCAGTACTTC. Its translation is CASSSGPGNYEQYF. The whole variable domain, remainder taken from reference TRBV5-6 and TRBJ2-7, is DAGVTQSPTHLIKTRGQQVTLRCSPKSGHDTVSWYQQALGQGPQFIFQYYEEEERQRGNFPDRFSGHQFPNYSSELNVNALLLGDSALYLCASSSGPGNYEQYFGPGTRLTVT.

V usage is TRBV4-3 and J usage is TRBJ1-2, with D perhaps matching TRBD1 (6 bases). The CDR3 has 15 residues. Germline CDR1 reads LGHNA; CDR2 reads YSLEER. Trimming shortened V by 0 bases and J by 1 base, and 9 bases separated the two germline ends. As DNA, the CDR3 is TGCGCCAGCAGCCAAGACCCAGGGGTTAACTATGGCTACACCTTC. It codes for CASSQDPGVNYGYTF.

The CDR3: CASSGQHNSPLHF. The CDR3 nucleotides read TGTGCCTCATCGGGACAGCATAATTCACCCCTCCACTTT. V and J are TRBV30 and TRBJ1-6, with 7 nucleotides matching TRBD1. The V gene end was trimmed by 7 bases and the J gene end by 5 bases; junction bases not matched to a gene: 5. CDR3 length equals 13 residues. Germline assignment: CDR1 GTSNPN and CDR2 SVGIG (reference sequence).

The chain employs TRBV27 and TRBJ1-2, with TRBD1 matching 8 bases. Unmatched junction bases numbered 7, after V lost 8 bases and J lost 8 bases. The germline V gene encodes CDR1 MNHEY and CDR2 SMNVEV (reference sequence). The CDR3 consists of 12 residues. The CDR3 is CASGRGRGGYTF. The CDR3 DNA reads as TGTGCCAGCGGCAGGGGGCGTGGGGGCTACACCTTC.

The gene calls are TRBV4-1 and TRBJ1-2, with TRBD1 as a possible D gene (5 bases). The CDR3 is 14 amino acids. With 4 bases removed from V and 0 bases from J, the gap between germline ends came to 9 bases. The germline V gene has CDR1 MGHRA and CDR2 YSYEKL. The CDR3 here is CASSPGGSNYGYTF. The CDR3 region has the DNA TGCGCCAGCAGCCCCGGGGGTTCTAACTATGGCTACACCTTC.

The CDR3 DNA reads TGCGCCAGCAGCTTGGGAGCTAATGAAAAACTGTTTTTT. Translation: CASSLGANEKLFF. V is TRBV5-1 and J is TRBJ1-4; D uncertain. The CDR3 runs to 13 residues. With 0 bases removed from V and 3 bases from J, the gap between germline ends came to 3 bases. The germline V gene has CDR1 SGHRS and CDR2 YFSETQ.